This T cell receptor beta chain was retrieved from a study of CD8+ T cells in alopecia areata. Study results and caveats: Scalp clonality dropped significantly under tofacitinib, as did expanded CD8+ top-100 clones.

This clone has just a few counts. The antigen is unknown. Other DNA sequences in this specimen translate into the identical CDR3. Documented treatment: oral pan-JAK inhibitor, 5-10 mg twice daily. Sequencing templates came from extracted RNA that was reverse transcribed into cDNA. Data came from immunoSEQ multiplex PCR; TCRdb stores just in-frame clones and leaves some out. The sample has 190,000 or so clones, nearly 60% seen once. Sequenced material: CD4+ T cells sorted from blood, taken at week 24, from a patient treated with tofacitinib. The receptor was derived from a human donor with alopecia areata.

This CDR3 is CASSLRETQYF. DNA of the CDR3: TGTGCCAGCAGCTTGCGGGAGACCCAGTACTTC. J is TRBJ2-5 and V is TRBV5-4; D uncertain. The CDR3 runs 11 residues. V shed 1 base and J shed 5 bases, with 3 bases lying between them. The V gene's germline CDR1 is SGHNT and CDR2 YYREEE (reference sequence).